This T cell receptor beta chain comes out of a study of vaccination and CD4 T cells after COVID-19. Study-wide context: Convalescent persons amounted to six males plus four females, two of whom were Hispanic.

Stated treatment: roughly 11-day PBMC culture with coronavirus spike peptide pools or control peptides (ViraFEST assay). Alongside approximately 10 IU/ml IL-2 and about 9.1 ug/ml peptide pools, PBMCs were cultured at some 2 million per well. As regards this clonotype: Its antigen remains unknown.

At the Johns Hopkins FTIC core, DNA taken from cultured CD4+ T cells was sequenced by way of the Oncomine TCR Beta short-read assay. Genomic DNA was isolated from cultured CD4+ T cells. TCRdb re-analysed the PCR reads in MiXCR, keeping a single row per CDR3 protein. The top ten clones hold around 15% of a sample with more than 14,000 distinct CDR3 sequences, around 48% of them seen once. The germline V gene has CDR1 LNHNV and CDR2 YYDKDF (reference sequence). The CDR3 runs 13 residues. Trimming pared 5 bases from V and 0 bases from J, leaving 7 bases between. This clonotype originated in a human donor who had recovered from COVID-19. The sequencing sample was made of CD4+ T cells from blood, cultured in vitro. The chain uses TRBV15 and TRBJ1-1; D not certain. The CDR3 spells CATSSIVNTEAFF. The CDR3 coding sequence is TGTGCCACCAGCTCTATAGTGAACACTGAAGCTTTCTTT. Filled out from reference TRBV15 and TRBJ1-1, the complete variable domain reads DAMVIQNPRYQVTQFGKPVTLSCSQTLNHNVMYWYQQKSSQAPKLLFHYYDKDFNNEADTPDNFQSRRPNTSFCFLDIRSPGLGDTAMYLCATSSIVNTEAFFGQGTRLTVV.